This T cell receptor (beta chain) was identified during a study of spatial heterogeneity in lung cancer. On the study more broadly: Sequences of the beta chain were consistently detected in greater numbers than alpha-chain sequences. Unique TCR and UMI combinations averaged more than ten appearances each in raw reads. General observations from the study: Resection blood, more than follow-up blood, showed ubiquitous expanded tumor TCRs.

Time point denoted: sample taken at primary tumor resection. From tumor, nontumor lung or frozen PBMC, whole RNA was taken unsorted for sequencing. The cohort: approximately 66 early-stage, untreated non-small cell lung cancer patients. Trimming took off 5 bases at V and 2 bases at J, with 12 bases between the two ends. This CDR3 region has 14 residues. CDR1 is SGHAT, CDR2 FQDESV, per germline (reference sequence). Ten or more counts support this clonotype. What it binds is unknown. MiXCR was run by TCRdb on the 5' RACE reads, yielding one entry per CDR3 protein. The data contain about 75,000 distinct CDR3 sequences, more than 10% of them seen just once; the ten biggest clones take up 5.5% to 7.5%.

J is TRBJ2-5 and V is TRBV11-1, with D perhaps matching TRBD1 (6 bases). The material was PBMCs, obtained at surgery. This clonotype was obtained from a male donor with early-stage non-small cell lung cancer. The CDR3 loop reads CASSRGHQQETQYF. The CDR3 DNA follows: TGTGCCAGCAGCCGGGGACACCAACAAGAGACCCAGTACTTC.